Each of the 32 T cell receptor beta chains below was sequenced from the same sample in a study of blood T cell repertoires in COVID-19. Sequencing used immunoSEQ multiplex PCR; TCRdb keeps in-frame clones, though not all of them. This sample has roughly 240,000 clones; 87% occur once, and the top ten carry around 2.6%. The sequenced sample consisted of PBMCs or T cells enriched from blood (not recorded which). These receptors all stem from a woman aged 25 to 39 with acute COVID-19.

This chain uses TRBV4-1 with TRBJ1-6; 11 bases map to TRBD1. Germline CDR1 is MGHRA and CDR2 is YSYEKL. J was trimmed by 7 bases and V by 1 base; bases with no gene match: 6. The CDR3 has 17 residues. The CDR3 reads CASSQVGTGGPNSPLHF. CDR3 sequence (DNA): TGCGCCAGCAGCCAAGTGGGGACAGGGGGACCAAATTCACCCCTCCACTTT.

The rearrangement joins TRBV7-2 to TRBJ2-1; D might be TRBD1 (7 bases). The V gene's germline CDR1 is SGHTA and CDR2 FQGNSA. There are 15 residues in the CDR3. V lost 1 base to trimming and J lost 4 bases, with 11 bases between them. The CDR3 sequence: CASSLGGTDYNEQFF. Written as DNA, the CDR3 is TGTGCCAGCAGCTTAGGCGGGACAGATTACAATGAGCAGTTCTTC.

This sequence joins TRBV7-2 and TRBJ1-4; 11 positions agree with TRBD1. Germline V gene lookup returns CDR1 SGHTA and CDR2 FQGNSA. V lost 5 bases, J lost 8 bases, and 4 bases stayed unmatched. This CDR3 region has 14 residues. This CDR3 is CASSPGTGGEKLFF. In DNA, the CDR3 is TGTGCCAGCAGCCCCGGGACAGGGGGGGAAAAACTGTTTTTT.

The chain carries TRBV21-1 and TRBJ1-1; the DNA was not compared with TRBD1, the D call given in the table. TRBV21-1 represents a pseudogene. The CDR3 covers 17 residues. The CDR3 loop reads CASSKGQRGTGNTEAFF. The CDR3 DNA is TGTGCCAGCAGCAAAGGACAAAGGGGGACAGGGAACACTGAAGCTTTCTTT.

The chain has TRBV29-1 and TRBJ2-2, with D perhaps TRBD2 (6 bases). The length of the CDR3 is 13 residues. Between the trimmed V and J ends, which lost 4 bases and 3 bases, there was a span of 9 bases. CDR1 and CDR2 from the germline V gene are SQVTM and ANQGSEA. CDR3 loop: CSVGGVDTGELFF. The DNA for the CDR3 is TGCAGCGTTGGGGGGGTCGACACCGGGGAGCTGTTTTTT.

The J gene is TRBJ1-3, the V gene TRBV21-1; the table calls TRBD1, which could not be checked here. TRBV21-1 is shown as a pseudogene. This CDR3 is built from 14 residues. This CDR3 reads CASSSPGAGNTIYF. The CDR3 DNA sequence: TGTGCCAGCAGCTCGCCAGGGGCCGGAAACACCATATATTTT.

The rearrangement uses TRBV2 and TRBJ1-1, with 8 positions matching TRBD1. The CDR3 is made up of 14 amino acids. V gave up 3 bases and J gave up 1 base; unmatched junction bases: 1. Germline-derived CDR1 and CDR2 are SNHLY and FYNNEI. The chain's CDR3 is CASSEDRANTEAFF. In DNA form, the CDR3 reads TGTGCCAGCAGTGAGGACAGGGCGAACACTGAAGCTTTCTTT.

The V and J genes are TRBV19 and TRBJ1-5; 7 bases map to TRBD1. From germline, CDR1 is LNHDA and CDR2 SQIVND (reference sequence). The CDR3 is 14 amino acids. Trimming at V came to 4 bases and at J to 4 bases, leaving 4 bases not matched to a gene. The CDR3 reads CASSNTGANQPQHF. The CDR3 nucleotides are TGTGCCAGTAGTAATACAGGGGCTAATCAGCCCCAGCATTTT.

The chain carries TRBV9 and TRBJ1-2; 10 nucleotides agree with TRBD1. The V segment lost 4 bases and the J segment 2 bases; nucleotides outside the gene matches: 2. The V gene's germline CDR1 is SGDLS and CDR2 YYNGEE. There are 14 residues in the CDR3. The CDR3 region is CASSSGQGNYGYTF. CDR3 bases: TGTGCCAGCAGCTCGGGACAGGGGAACTATGGCTACACCTTC. Full variable domain (missing parts from reference TRBV9 and TRBJ1-2): DSGVTQTPKHLITATGQRVTLRCSPRSGDLSVYWYQQSLDQGLQFLIQYYNGEERAKGNILERFSAQQFPDLHSELNLSSLELGDSALYFCASSSGQGNYGYTFGSGTRLTVV.

This rearrangement joins TRBV7-9 to TRBJ1-3; 7 nucleotides agree with TRBD1. CDR1 is SEHNR and CDR2 is FQNEAQ in the germline V gene (reference sequence). V dropped 4 bases and J dropped 4; count of bases not matched to a gene: 4. The CDR3 runs to 14 residues. This CDR3 reads CASSSTGSGNTIYF. The CDR3 DNA reads TGTGCCAGCAGCTCGACAGGGAGCGGAAACACCATATATTTT.

The chain joins TRBV3-1 (or the pseudogene TRBV3-2) to TRBJ2-7; a possible D gene is TRBD1 (5 bases). The CDR3 extends over 13 amino acids. Between the trimmed V and J ends, which lost 1 base and 3 bases, there was a span of 7 bases. Per the germline V gene, CDR1 is LGHDT and CDR2 is YNNKEL (reference sequence). The chain's CDR3 is CASSQGQIYEQYF. CDR3 nucleotides: TGTGCCAGCAGCCAAGGACAGATCTACGAGCAGTACTTC.

The chain links TRBV14 to TRBJ2-3; possibly TRBD2 for D (5 bases). Germline loops: CDR1 SGHDN, CDR2 FVKESK. Trimming removed 3 bases from V and 2 bases from J, with 12 bases in between. The CDR3 has 15 residues. The CDR3 nucleotides read TGTGCCAGCAGCCAGAACCCCCGGGACACAGATACGCAGTATTTT. Translating it yields CASSQNPRDTDTQYF.

This chain links TRBV10-3 with TRBJ2-3, with D perhaps TRBD2 (6 bases). V gave up 7 bases and J gave up 8 bases, with 10 bases separating them. The CDR3 has 11 residues. Per the germline V gene, CDR1 is ENHRY and CDR2 is SYGVKD. The CDR3 DNA reads as TGTGCCATCACGACGGAGGGTACGCAGTATTTT. Encoded protein: CAITTEGTQYF.

The chain combines TRBV6-5 with TRBJ2-1; 8 bases agree with TRBD1. CDR1 is MNHEY and CDR2 is SVGAGI in the germline V gene. The CDR3 has 14 residues. Unmatched junction bases numbered 10, after V lost 6 bases and J lost 9 bases. The CDR3 loop reads CASSHQGADSEQFF. The CDR3 DNA reads TGTGCCAGCAGCCACCAGGGGGCGGATAGTGAGCAGTTCTTC.

The chain employs TRBV6-5 and TRBJ1-2, with 10 bases that match TRBD1. The germline V gene has CDR1 MNHEY and CDR2 SVGAGI. The CDR3 extends over 15 amino acids. V shed 6 bases and J 1 base; nucleotides not matched to a gene: 5. CDR3 residues: CASRRGTGDNYGYTF. The CDR3 DNA reads as TGTGCCAGCAGACGCGGGACAGGGGATAACTATGGCTACACCTTC.

The chain joins TRBV27 to TRBJ1-1; the D is unclear. CDR1 is MNHEY, CDR2 SMNVEV, per germline (reference sequence). The CDR3 has 15 amino acids. Trimming took 0 bases from V and 0 from J, leaving 8 bases between them. The CDR3 spells CASSLSRHLNTEAFF. DNA for the CDR3: TGTGCCAGCAGTTTATCGAGACATTTGAACACTGAAGCTTTCTTT.

The chain joins TRBV11-2 to TRBJ1-2; 9 nucleotides agree with TRBD1. This CDR3 is built from 18 residues. Trimming at V came to 0 bases and at J to 3 bases, leaving 11 bases not matched to a gene. Per germline, CDR1 SGHAT and CDR2 FQNNGV. The CDR3 reads CASSLDELWGQGDYGYTF. The CDR3 coding sequence is TGTGCCAGCAGCTTAGATGAACTCTGGGGACAGGGAGACTATGGCTACACCTTC.

The V and J genes are TRBV6-1 and TRBJ2-1; TRBD2 is a possible D gene (6 bases). Trimming removed 2 bases from V and 8 bases from J, with 10 bases in between. This CDR3 has 13 residues. Germline CDR1 and CDR2: MNHNS and SASEGT. CDR3 coding DNA: TGTGCCAGCAGTGAATTACGGGGGTATGAGCAGTTCTTC. Its translation is CASSELRGYEQFF.

The chain joins TRBV5-6 to TRBJ2-7, with D uncertain. This CDR3 is built from 12 residues. Germline V CDR1 and CDR2: SGHDT, YYEEEE. Trimming removed 4 bases at V and 3 bases at J, with 8 bases between. The CDR3 bases are TGTGCCAGCAGCACGAGAGGCTACGAGCAGTACTTC. Residues: CASSTRGYEQYF.

This clone has a single count. V gene TRBV7-9 combines with J gene TRBJ2-5; 11 bases line up with TRBD2. V shed 3 bases, J shed 1 base, and the junction held 1 base outside the gene matches. CDR3 length equals 15 residues. The germline CDR1 and CDR2 sequences are SEHNR and FQNEAQ (reference sequence). The CDR3 reads CASSFLAGGQETQYF. Written as DNA, the CDR3 is TGTGCCAGCAGCTTTCTAGCGGGGGGCCAAGAGACCCAGTACTTC.

The chain is built from TRBV4-3 and TRBJ1-5, with D possibly TRBD1 on 6 matching bases. Deletions cut 1 base from V and 7 bases from J, with 11 bases between. The germline V gene has CDR1 LGHNA and CDR2 YSLEER. The CDR3 totals 14 residues. CDR3 protein: CASSQARGGQPQHF. CDR3 DNA sequence: TGCGCCAGCAGCCAAGCGAGGGGGGGCCAGCCCCAGCATTTT.

The genes are TRBV11-2 and TRBJ1-1; 9 bases align to TRBD1. J was trimmed by 0 bases and V by 6 bases; bases with no gene match: 5. The germline V gene has CDR1 SGHAT and CDR2 FQNNGV. The length of the CDR3 is 15 residues. The CDR3 nucleotides read TGTGCCAGCAGACCCTGGACAGGGGTGAACACTGAAGCTTTCTTT. Its protein product is CASRPWTGVNTEAFF.

This chain links TRBV19 with TRBJ2-7; tentatively, D is TRBD1 (6 bases). The CDR3 covers 16 residues. The V end lost 4 bases, the J end lost 2 bases, and 18 bases lay between the germline ends. Germline V gene data show CDR1 as LNHDA and CDR2 as SQIVND (reference sequence). The CDR3 reads CASSTPAGTRTYEQYF. Here the CDR3 DNA reads TGTGCCAGTAGTACTCCCGCCGGGACAAGGACCTACGAGCAGTACTTC. Based on the CDR3 plus reference TRBV19 and TRBJ2-7, the full variable domain is DGGITQSPKYLFRKEGQNVTLSCEQNLNHDAMYWYRQDPGQGLRLIYYSQIVNDFQKGDIAEGYSVSREKKESFPLTVTSAQKNPTAFYLCASSTPAGTRTYEQYFGPGTRLTVT.

V gene TRBV19 combines with J gene TRBJ2-3; 7 bases fit TRBD1. Germline trimming cut 1 base from V and 6 bases from J; bases unmatched to any gene: 1. This CDR3 has 13 amino acids. The germline V gene has CDR1 LNHDA and CDR2 SQIVND (reference sequence). CDR3 bases: TGTGCCAGTAGTATAGCACAGGGGGATACGCAGTATTTT. Its translation is CASSIAQGDTQYF.

The V and J genes are TRBV9 and TRBJ2-1, with 8 bases matching TRBD1. CDR1 SGDLS and CDR2 YYNGEE come from the germline V gene. The CDR3 is 16 residues long. V dropped 6 bases and J dropped 6; count of bases not matched to a gene: 14. CDR3 in amino acids: CASTQGASHMVNEQFF. The CDR3 nucleotides read TGTGCCAGCACCCAGGGGGCGAGTCATATGGTCAATGAGCAGTTCTTC.

The chain carries TRBV7-2 and TRBJ1-3; TRBD1 matches at 8 bases. CDR1 SGHTA and CDR2 FQGNSA come from the germline V gene. This CDR3 has 17 amino acids. The V segment lost 4 bases and the J segment 0 bases; nucleotides outside the gene matches: 8. The CDR3: CASSSFAGGRSGNTIYF. The CDR3 DNA reads as TGTGCCAGCAGCTCCTTTGCAGGGGGCCGCTCTGGAAACACCATATATTTT.

The chain joins TRBV19 to TRBJ1-4; D possibly corresponds to TRBD1 (6 bases). The germline CDR1 and CDR2 sequences are LNHDA and SQIVND (reference sequence). This CDR3 has 13 amino acids. V was shortened by 4 bases and J by 8 bases, with 11 bases between the two germline ends. The DNA for the CDR3 is TGTGCCAGTAGTAGAGGGGGTGGAGAAAAACTGTTTTTT. Encoded protein: CASSRGGGEKLFF.

The V and J genes are TRBV5-1 and TRBJ2-7; TRBD2 matches 8 bases. V gave up 0 bases and J gave up 2 bases; unmatched junction bases: 4. Germline V CDR1 and CDR2: SGHRS, YFSETQ. This CDR3 comprises 15 residues. The DNA of the CDR3 is TGCGCCAGCAGCTTGGTAGCGGGGATCCCCTACGAGCAGTACTTC. It encodes CASSLVAGIPYEQYF.

The V gene is TRBV7-2, the J gene TRBJ1-5; 7 bases fit TRBD1. Germline values: CDR1 SGHTA, CDR2 FQGNSA. The CDR3 totals 15 residues. The trim removed 4 bases at V and 3 bases at J, leaving 6 bases unmatched. CDR3 sequence (DNA): TGTGCCAGCAGCTGGACAGGACTATACAATCAGCCCCAGCATTTT. Protein: CASSWTGLYNQPQHF.

This clone was counted a few times. CDR3 DNA sequence: TGCGCCAGCAGCATTGGGACAGGCTTGAGTGAAGCTTTCTTT. Its protein is CASSIGTGLSEAFF. V and J are TRBV5-1 and TRBJ1-1; TRBD1 matches 8 bases. V lost 4 bases, J lost 7 bases, and 9 bases stayed unmatched. Germline CDR1 and CDR2: SGHRS and YFSETQ. The CDR3 length is 14 residues.

The V and J genes are TRBV29-1 and TRBJ1-6; D call uncertain. The germline gives CDR1 SQVTM, CDR2 ANQGSEA. This CDR3 is 14 amino acids long. Trimming left V 7 bases short and J 10 bases short, with 20 bases between. The CDR3 DNA is TGCAGCGCCGCCTCGGGGAATCTTAACTCACCCCTCCACTTT. Translating it yields CSAASGNLNSPLHF.

The chain links TRBV12-3 or TRBV12-4 to TRBJ1-2, with 8 bases lining up with TRBD1. Trimming removed 4 bases from V and 7 bases from J; junction bases left unmatched: 5. The CDR3 totals 13 residues. The CDR3 is CASSSGGVSGYTF. CDR3 bases: TGTGCCAGCAGTTCAGGGGGCGTAAGTGGCTACACCTTC.